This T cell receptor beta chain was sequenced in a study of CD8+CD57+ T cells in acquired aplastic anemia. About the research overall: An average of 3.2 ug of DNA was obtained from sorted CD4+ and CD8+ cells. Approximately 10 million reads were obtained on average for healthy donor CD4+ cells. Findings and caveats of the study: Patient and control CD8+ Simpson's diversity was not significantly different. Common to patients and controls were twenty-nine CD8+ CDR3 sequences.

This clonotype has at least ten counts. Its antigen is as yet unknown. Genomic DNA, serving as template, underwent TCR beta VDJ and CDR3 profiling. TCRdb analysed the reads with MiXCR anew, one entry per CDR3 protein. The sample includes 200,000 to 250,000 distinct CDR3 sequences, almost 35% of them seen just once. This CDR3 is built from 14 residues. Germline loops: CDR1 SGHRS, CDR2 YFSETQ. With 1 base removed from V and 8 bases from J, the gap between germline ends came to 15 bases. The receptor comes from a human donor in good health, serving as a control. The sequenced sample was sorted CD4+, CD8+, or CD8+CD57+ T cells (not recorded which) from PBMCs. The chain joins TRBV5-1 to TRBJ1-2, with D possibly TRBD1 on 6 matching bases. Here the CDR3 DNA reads TGCGCCAGCAGCTTGACGACAGGCCTAGGGGGCTACACCTTC. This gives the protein CASSLTTGLGGYTF.